This T cell receptor (beta chain) was sequenced in a study of shared clonotypes between healthy human individuals. Clones were sequenced by immunoSEQ multiplex PCR, and TCRdb holds only the in-frame ones, with some missing. The sample lists about 1.1 million clones; about 80% were seen once. From germline, CDR1 is MNHEY and CDR2 SMNVEV (reference sequence). CDR3 length equals 16 residues. With V trimmed by 4 bases and J by 8 bases, 14 bases remained unmatched. Every contributor of samples was a Caucasian grown-up residing in Nashville, Tennessee. This clone was counted a few times. Its antigen is unidentified. Study-wide points: An expected dependence of interdonor clonotype sharing on sequencing depth was noted. Relative to clonotypes present in all four donors, those not shared had lower generation probabilities.

What was sequenced was memory CD4+ T cells from PBMCs. Noted subset: CD45RA-negative fraction. The TCR originated in a man between 18 and 29 years old in good health. Some clones in this sample may be carry-over from other donors' samples. J is TRBJ2-1 and V is TRBV27, with 7 bases fitting TRBD2. The CDR3 reads CASSSAGRGSLHEQFF. DNA for the CDR3: TGTGCCAGCAGTTCAGCAGGTCGCGGGAGTTTACATGAGCAGTTCTTC.